This note documents a single TCR beta chain sequence. These data are taken from a study of blood T cell repertoires in COVID-19. Overall study: The samples span acute and convalescent COVID-19 from the United States, Italy and Spain. In each case, the material was cDNA or gDNA derived from T cells, B-cell-depleted T cells, or PBMCs.

Data came from immunoSEQ multiplex PCR; TCRdb stores just in-frame clones and leaves some out. The table records 150,000 to 200,000 clones, about 75% of them present only once. The TCR was taken from a woman aged 45-60 years with active or convalescent COVID-19. Sample: peripheral blood.

Here the CDR3 reads CASSLGHGGTEAFF. CDR3 nucleotides: TGTGCCAGCAGTTTAGGACACGGGGGCACTGAAGCTTTCTTT. The rearrangement links TRBV27 to TRBJ1-1; possibly TRBD1 for D (5 bases). Trimming took off 2 bases at V and 4 bases at J, with 11 bases between the two ends. This CDR3 region has 14 residues. The germline V gene has CDR1 MNHEY and CDR2 SMNVEV (reference sequence).